What follows is one T cell receptor (beta chain) and its context. Its target antigen remains unknown. No qualities accompany the bases; no much larger clone lies one base away. V loses 4 bases, J loses 4 bases, and the germline ends lie 27 bases apart. CDR1 and CDR2 (SGHRS, YFSETQ) derive from the germline V gene. CDR3 length: 18 amino acids, cysteine to phenylalanine. Only the CDR3 DNA is retained, 54 bases long and in frame from the first base. TCRbeta CDR3 regions were amplified from genomic DNA by means of the immunoSEQ Assay, a bias-controlled multiplex PCR. In the paper's pipeline: Nucleated cell counts per sample were estimated from amplification of reference gene primers within the assay. Sequence reads were collapsed and filtered to measure the absolute abundance of every unique TCRbeta CDR3 rearrangement. For each sample, productive Simpson clonality was calculated as the square root of Simpson's diversity index over productive rearrangements. Held by TCRdb, this immuneACCESS table contains in-frame sequences only and omits some clones. Under half of the omission traces to an unresolved V gene where checked; the cause of the rest is unknown. V and J calls and clone size follow that table, whereas D and trimming were derived from the DNA. Here the sample has about 73,000 clones; approximately 77% occur a single time. Of the sample, approximately 2.5% is held by the ten largest clones.

This entry belongs to a study of blood T cell repertoires in COVID-19 (TCRdb year 2020). Concerning the study at large: The collaborator samples originated in the United States, Italy and Spain and spanned the acute and convalescent phases of COVID-19. The repertoires were released in a freely available public database intended as a resource for research on the immune response to SARS-CoV-2. The samples were drawn from the first 160 participants of the ongoing ImmuneRACE study and from some 1,300 subjects provided by 6 global collaborators. The sample metadata nearly always contained a de-identified subject ID, COVID-19 status, age in years and sex. The prospective study material was composed of cDNA or gDNA derived from T cells, B-cell-depleted T cells, or PBMCs. The dataset comprised deeply sampled blood TCRbeta repertoires from subjects exposed to, actively infected with, or recovered from COVID-19. HLA class I and class II types, where available, came from metadata supplied by the sample provider rather than from assay-based typing. Broad study findings and their caveats: How much clinical and demographic metadata was included differed by source and by participant, and the metadata was provided uncurated.

One collaborating source in Seattle enrolled patients while the patients were actively infected and followed the patients over time throughout the course of disease. Each collaborating institution followed its own protocols to collect whole blood in K2EDTA tubes. For TCRbeta analysis, collaborators shipped samples in one of three forms: frozen whole blood, isolated PBMCs, or DNA extracted from either of those sample types. The receptor was isolated from a man in his 70s with COVID-19, enrolled during active disease. The chain uses TRBV5-1 and TRBJ2-7; TRBD1 is a weak D gene call, 6 bases matching. Sequences were obtained from peripheral blood. The CDR3 corresponds to CASSPRQARNGSLYEQYF. The DNA reads as follows: TGCGCCAGCAGCCCCCGACAGGCAAGGAACGGAAGTTTATACGAGCAGTACTTC.